This is a list of T cell receptor beta chains from one sample in a study of CD8+CD57+ T cells in acquired aplastic anemia. TCRdb ran MiXCR on the reads and lists one entry per CDR3 protein. The sample has about 240,000 distinct CDR3 sequences; approximately 50% are singletons. The sample comprised sorted CD4+, CD8+, or CD8+CD57+ T cells (not recorded which) from PBMCs. The receptors were sampled from a human donor with aplastic anemia. CDR3s include the opening cysteine and the closing phenylalanine or tryptophan. D genes are given only for firm matches. Where a row states a size, it is once, few, many or the class of an expanded clone; other rows omit it.

V	size	D	length	J	CDR3	DNA
TRBV2	.	.	17	TRBJ1-3	CASSDYLDASSGNTIYF	TGTGCCAGCAGTGACTATTTGGACGCGTCCTCTGGAAACACCATATATTTT
TRBV4-1	many	TRBD1	14	TRBJ2-7	CASSQGQGNNEQYF	TGCGCCAGCAGCCAAGGACAGGGGAACAACGAGCAGTACTTC
TRBV5-6	many	.	12	TRBJ2-3	CASSGGAPAQYF	TGTGCCAGCAGCGGCGGGGCCCCCGCGCAGTATTTT
TRBV13	many	.	13	TRBJ1-1	CASSALPNTEAFF	TGTGCCAGCAGCGCCTTACCGAACACTGAAGCTTTCTTT
TRBV15	.	TRBD1	16	TRBJ1-6	CATSRLAGTVNSPLHF	TGTGCCACCAGCAGATTAGCCGGGACAGTTAATTCACCCCTCCACTTT
TRBV15	.	TRBD1	14	TRBJ2-7	CATSRVTGAYEQYF	TGTGCCACCAGCAGAGTGACAGGGGCCTACGAGCAGTACTTC
TRBV5-4	.	TRBD2	15	TRBJ2-3	CASSSAGGITDTQYF	TGTGCCAGCAGCTCAGCGGGGGGGATCACAGATACGCAGTATTTT
TRBV5-1	few	TRBD1	16	TRBJ1-3	CASSPETGGFGNTIYF	TGCGCCAGCAGCCCCGAGACAGGGGGCTTTGGAAACACCATATATTTT
TRBV28	.	.	15	TRBJ2-5	CASSEDLVPLETQYF	TGTGCCAGCAGTGAAGACTTGGTCCCTTTAGAGACCCAGTACTTC
TRBV12-3/TRBV12-4	.	TRBD1	15	TRBJ2-1	CASNPRGQFYNEQFF	TGTGCCAGCAATCCTAGGGGGCAGTTCTACAATGAGCAGTTCTTC
TRBV24-1	.	.	16	TRBJ2-5	CATSEGGPGRGETQYF	TGTGCCACCAGTGAGGGGGGACCAGGCCGGGGGGAGACCCAGTACTTC
TRBV7-9	many	.	16	TRBJ1-2	CASSLEGAGGNYGYTF	TGTGCCAGCAGCTTAGAAGGGGCCGGGGGAAACTATGGCTACACCTTC
TRBV7-9	.	.	14	TRBJ2-1	CASSPRTDYNEQFF	TGTGCCAGCAGCCCAAGGACAGACTACAATGAGCAGTTCTTC
TRBV19	many	.	15	TRBJ2-7	CASSQRPGPQYEQYF	TGTGCCAGTAGTCAAAGACCGGGACCTCAATACGAGCAGTACTTC
TRBV19	.	.	14	TRBJ1-6	CASSSISAGSPLHF	TGTGCCAGTAGCTCCATCAGTGCCGGGTCACCCCTCCACTTT
TRBV9	many	.	15	TRBJ2-2	CASSVRRTNTGELFF	TGTGCCAGCAGCGTAAGACGGACTAACACCGGGGAGCTGTTTTTT
TRBV20-1	.	TRBD2	16	TRBJ2-7	CSARDPSTSGSNEQYF	TGCAGTGCTAGAGACCCCTCGACTAGCGGGAGTAACGAGCAGTACTTC
TRBV7-2	.	.	12	TRBJ2-1	CASSPQEGEQFF	TGTGCCAGCAGCCCTCAGGAAGGTGAGCAGTTCTTC
TRBV29-1	.	.	13	TRBJ1-3	CSVSGNGGNTIYF	TGCAGCGTTTCGGGAAACGGTGGAAACACCATATATTTT
TRBV20-1	.	TRBD1	15	TRBJ2-1	CSAPTGTGRDNEQFF	TGCAGTGCTCCGACCGGGACAGGGCGTGACAATGAGCAGTTCTTC
TRBV20-1	once	.	13	TRBJ2-5	CSARPGGGETQYF	TGCAGTGCTAGACCCGGGGGCGGTGAGACCCAGTACTTC
TRBV10-3	.	.	14	TRBJ1-2	CAAHETGDSYGYTF	TGTGCCGCTCACGAGACAGGCGATTCCTATGGCTACACCTTC
TRBV12-3/TRBV12-4	.	TRBD2	14	TRBJ2-7	CASRLGEGEGEQYF	TGTGCCAGCAGATTAGGGGAGGGAGAGGGCGAGCAGTACTTC
TRBV15	many	.	15	TRBJ2-7	CATSPSAVRSYEQYF	TGTGCCACCAGCCCTTCCGCAGTCCGATCCTACGAGCAGTACTTC
TRBV2	.	.	15	TRBJ1-4	CASTHPQGSNEKLFF	TGTGCCAGCACCCATCCACAGGGAAGTAATGAAAAACTGTTTTTT
TRBV7-9	once	.	14	TRBJ1-6	CASSSGPWGSPLHF	TGTGCCAGCAGCTCGGGACCCTGGGGTTCACCCCTCCACTTT
TRBV20-1	.	TRBD1	16	TRBJ2-1	CSAKTVRGQAYNEQFF	TGCAGCGCGAAGACAGTCAGGGGGCAGGCCTACAATGAGCAGTTCTTC
TRBV20-1	.	.	15	TRBJ1-6	CSATVLGESRSPLHF	TGCAGTGCTACGGTATTAGGGGAATCTCGATCACCCCTCCACTTT
TRBV12-5	.	.	13	TRBJ1-2	CASGSGTVDGYTF	TGTGCTAGTGGTTCCGGGACGGTGGATGGCTACACCTTC
TRBV6-5	many	TRBD2	16	TRBJ2-6	CASGLAESSGANVLTF	TGTGCCAGCGGACTAGCGGAAAGCTCTGGGGCCAACGTCCTGACTTTC
TRBV10-3	.	TRBD1	14	TRBJ2-7	CAIRYGQGNYEQYF	TGTGCCATCAGATACGGACAGGGGAATTACGAGCAGTACTTC
TRBV4-2	many	.	13	TRBJ2-2	CASTLGGSGELFF	TGTGCCAGCACCCTAGGGGGGTCCGGGGAGCTGTTTTTT
TRBV2	.	.	12	TRBJ1-1	CASSEVDTEAFF	TGTGCCAGCAGTGAAGTAGACACTGAAGCTTTCTTT
TRBV5-6	.	TRBD1	15	TRBJ2-1	CASSPGTGGYNEQFF	TGTGCCAGCAGCCCGGGGACAGGGGGGTACAATGAGCAGTTCTTC
TRBV19	many	.	11	TRBJ2-2	CASTLTGELFF	TGTGCCAGTACCCTGACCGGGGAGCTGTTTTTT
TRBV2	.	TRBD2	14	TRBJ2-7	CASSAGGGSYEQYF	TGTGCCAGCAGCGCGGGCGGCGGGAGCTACGAGCAGTACTTC
TRBV9	.	.	17	TRBJ1-1	CASSSSGDGYKNTEAFF	TGTGCCAGCAGCTCTAGCGGGGACGGATATAAGAACACTGAAGCTTTCTTT
TRBV30	.	.	15	TRBJ1-2	CAWSPRHARLVGYTF	TGTGCCTGGAGTCCCCGACACGCCCGATTGGTGGGCTACACCTTC
TRBV29-1	.	.	13	TRBJ2-5	CSVEGGLQETQYF	TGCAGCGTCGAAGGGGGTCTTCAAGAGACCCAGTACTTC
TRBV19	.	.	14	TRBJ1-1	CASTSLGRRTEAFF	TGTGCCAGTACCTCGCTCGGGCGTCGCACTGAAGCTTTCTTT
TRBV3-1	.	TRBD1	14	TRBJ1-1	CASREGQGISEAFF	TGTGCCAGCAGAGAAGGACAGGGGATTTCTGAAGCTTTCTTT
TRBV20-1	.	TRBD1	16	TRBJ1-3	CSARRVVGGPGNTIYF	TGCAGTGCGAGGAGGGTCGTAGGGGGCCCTGGAAACACCATATATTTT
TRBV5-1	.	.	12	TRBJ1-1	CASGQKNTEAFF	TGTGCCAGCGGACAGAAGAACACTGAAGCTTTCTTT
TRBV20-1	once	.	15	TRBJ2-7	CSAAAMTQSPYEQYF	TGCAGTGCTGCCGCAATGACACAAAGCCCCTACGAGCAGTACTTC
TRBV3-1	many	.	16	TRBJ1-6	CASSQWDRSYNSPLHF	TGTGCCAGCAGCCAATGGGATCGCTCCTATAATTCACCCCTCCACTTT
TRBV9	.	.	14	TRBJ2-7	CASSVEGKTYEQYF	TGTGCCAGCAGCGTAGAGGGCAAAACCTACGAGCAGTACTTC
TRBV25-1	.	.	16	TRBJ2-4	CASSGALGTAKNIQYF	TGTGCCAGCAGCGGGGCTCTTGGAACAGCCAAAAACATTCAGTACTTC
TRBV27	.	.	14	TRBJ1-5	CASSLSSGNQPQHF	TGTGCCAGCAGTTTATCATCAGGCAATCAGCCCCAGCATTTT
TRBV7-2	.	.	11	TRBJ2-5	CASSFFETQYF	TGTGCCAGCAGTTTCTTTGAGACCCAGTACTTC
TRBV7-9	.	.	15	TRBJ1-6	CASSLGAGDNSPLHF	TGTGCCAGCAGCTTAGGTGCGGGAGATAATTCACCCCTCCACTTT
TRBV2	many	.	15	TRBJ2-1	CASSEAGIRHNEQFF	TGTGCCAGCAGTGAAGCCGGAATCCGACACAATGAGCAGTTCTTC
TRBV7-9	many	.	15	TRBJ2-1	CASSLAGGLYNEQFF	TGTGCCAGCAGCTTAGCGGGGGGGCTCTACAATGAGCAGTTCTTC
TRBV5-6	many	.	12	TRBJ2-7	CASSSTATEQYF	TGTGCCAGCAGCTCGACCGCTACGGAGCAGTACTTC
TRBV3-1	few	.	18	TRBJ1-1	CASSHNHHAGTANTEAFF	TGTGCCAGCAGCCATAACCACCACGCTGGGACCGCAAACACTGAAGCTTTCTTT
TRBV7-4	.	.	12	TRBJ2-3	CASTPPTDTQYF	TGTGCCAGCACCCCCCCCACAGATACGCAGTATTTT
TRBV20-1	once	TRBD1	15	TRBJ1-5	CSATFGQGVGQPQHF	TGCAGTGCCACATTCGGACAGGGGGTGGGTCAGCCCCAGCATTTT
TRBV25-1	.	.	15	TRBJ1-4	CASSDDRGTNEKLFF	TGTGCCAGCAGTGACGACAGAGGAACTAATGAAAAACTGTTTTTT